The 10 T cell receptor beta chains reported below all come from one sample, sequenced in a study of T cell changes during pregnancy in multiple sclerosis. Sequenced by immunoSEQ multiplex PCR; TCRdb stores in-frame clones only, minus some. The profile covers roughly 100,000 clones, with 91% appearing a single time and roughly 3% taken by the ten largest. This specimen consisted of peripheral blood, obtained in the second trimester of pregnancy. The receptors originated from a female donor with multiple sclerosis, enrolled in a pregnancy study.

The gene calls are TRBV6-5 and TRBJ2-7; 8 nucleotides line up with TRBD2. CDR1 is MNHEY and CDR2 is SVGAGI in the germline V gene. J gave up 5 bases and V 0 bases, and 6 bases lay outside the gene matches. The CDR3 is 15 residues long. In DNA, the CDR3 is TGTGCCAGCAGTTACTCGACCAGCGGGAGTAACGAGCAGTACTTC. Its protein product is CASSYSTSGSNEQYF.

This chain joins TRBV28 and TRBJ1-5, with 10 bases lining up with TRBD1. The CDR3 extends over 15 amino acids. The germline V gene encodes CDR1 MDHEN and CDR2 SYDVKM. V dropped 6 bases and J dropped 7; count of bases not matched to a gene: 9. The CDR3 nucleotides read TGTGCCAGCAGCCAAGTGACAGGGGGCCTGCAGCCCCAGCATTTT. This encodes CASSQVTGGLQPQHF.

The chain links TRBV6-1 to TRBJ2-5; D gene unclear. Germline V gene data show CDR1 as MNHNS and CDR2 as SASEGT. V was clipped by 4 bases and J by 5 bases, with 8 bases between them. The CDR3 extends over 12 amino acids. The CDR3 loop reads CASSGKLETQYF. CDR3 coding DNA: TGTGCCAGCAGTGGTAAGCTCGAGACCCAGTACTTC.

V and J are TRBV28 and TRBJ1-5, with unresolved D. CDR3 length equals 13 residues. Trimming pared 5 bases from V and 10 bases from J, leaving 15 bases between. The germline V gene encodes CDR1 MDHEN and CDR2 SYDVKM. CDR3 sequence: CASSPRVGGPQHF. In DNA, the CDR3 is TGTGCCAGCAGTCCCCGGGTTGGTGGACCCCAGCATTTT.

In its sample, this clone was seen once. The gene calls are TRBV13 and TRBJ2-1; 13 nucleotides agree with TRBD2. V trimming: 5 bases; J trimming: 0 bases; junction bases outside the gene matches: 13. This CDR3 is built from 20 residues. CDR1 and CDR2 from the germline V gene are PRHDT and FYEKMQ (reference sequence). In DNA, the CDR3 is TGTGCCAGCAGCCCCGACCCACTAGCGGGAGGGGGAAGCTCCTACAATGAGCAGTTCTTC. It codes for CASSPDPLAGGGSSYNEQFF. The variable domain in full, completed from reference TRBV13 and TRBJ2-1, reads AAGVIQSPRHLIKEKRETATLKCYPIPRHDTVYWYQQGPGQDPQFLISFYEKMQSDKGSIPDRFSAQQFSDYHSELNMSSLELGDSALYFCASSPDPLAGGGSSYNEQFFGPGTRLTVL.

The chain links TRBV5-1 to TRBJ2-1; 7 nucleotides agree with TRBD2. Looked up from germline, CDR1 is SGHRS and CDR2 is YFSETQ. This CDR3 spans 15 amino acids. V was pared by 5 bases and J by 6 bases, with 11 bases of the junction left unmatched. CDR3 residues: CASRPGGVVFNEQFF. In DNA form, the CDR3 reads TGCGCCAGCAGACCTGGGGGGGTAGTATTCAATGAGCAGTTCTTC.

The V and J genes are TRBV28 and TRBJ2-7; 11 nucleotides align to TRBD1. V gave up 2 bases and J gave up 3 bases; unmatched junction bases: 9. Germline lookup yields CDR1 MDHEN and CDR2 SYDVKM. The CDR3 extends over 17 amino acids. Here the CDR3 DNA reads TGTGCCAGCAGTTTAGATCGTTCCGGGACAGGGGGCTACGAGCAGTACTTC. Its protein is CASSLDRSGTGGYEQYF.

This chain uses TRBV2 with TRBJ2-4; a weak D match, TRBD1 (5 bases). V lost 7 bases, J lost 2 bases, and 15 bases lay in between. CDR3 size: 15 residues. Germline CDR1 reads SNHLY; CDR2 reads FYNNEI. The CDR3 DNA sequence: TGTGCCAGCATAATAAGGCAGGGTCCCAAAAACATTCAGTACTTC. It encodes CASIIRQGPKNIQYF. The full variable domain, rest sourced from reference TRBV2 and TRBJ2-4, is EPEVTQTPSHQVTQMGQEVILRCVPISNHLYFYWYRQILGQKVEFLVSFYNNEISEKSEIFDDQFSVERPDGSNFTLKIRSTKLEDSAMYFCASIIRQGPKNIQYFGAGTRLSVL.

The chain couples TRBV6-1 to TRBJ2-1; possibly TRBD1 for D (6 bases). Looked up from germline, CDR1 is MNHNS and CDR2 is SASEGT. V lost 6 bases, J lost 4 bases, and 16 bases lay in between. This CDR3 is 15 amino acids long. The CDR3 sequence: CASRAEWGPYNEQFF. Written as DNA, the CDR3 is TGTGCCAGCAGGGCCGAGTGGGGGCCTTACAATGAGCAGTTCTTC.

The chain joins TRBV27 to TRBJ1-1, with 7 bases fitting TRBD1. Unmatched junction bases numbered 11, after V lost 8 bases and J lost 2 bases. This CDR3 comprises 15 residues. CDR1 and CDR2 (germline): MNHEY, SMNVEV (reference sequence). The CDR3 nucleotides read TGTGCCAGCCGTCCCGGGACAGCCGGAAACACTGAAGCTTTCTTT. This codes for CASRPGTAGNTEAFF.